This passage covers 4 T cell receptor beta chains from one sample sequenced in a study of regulatory T cells in long-lasting Graves disease. Relying on iRepertoire HTBI primers and Arm-PCR of CDR3 regions, the team built TCR beta libraries. TCRdb independently ran MiXCR on the multiplex PCR reads; one entry per CDR3 protein. The sample shows roughly 560,000 distinct CDR3 sequences, 12% of them seen only once. Time point noted: newly diagnosed GD, antithyroid drugs for less than 3 months. PBMCs were the source of the RNA used for TCR sequencing. This same sample was also taken into another study, of T cells in Graves' hyperthyroidism and ophthalmopathy.

The sequenced sample was peripheral blood mononuclear cells (PBMCs), obtained at new diagnosis, from a patient treated with antithyroid drugs. The receptors here all came from a woman under 40 with Graves disease.

In its sample, this clonotype was seen many times. This chain links TRBV7-9 with TRBJ2-1, with TRBD2 matching 14 bases. V trimming: 5 bases; J trimming: 8 bases; junction bases outside the gene matches: 2. This CDR3 has 14 amino acids. The germline V gene has CDR1 SEHNR and CDR2 FQNEAQ (reference sequence). CDR3 loop: CASSGLAGGYEQFF. The DNA for the CDR3 is TGTGCCAGCAGCGGACTAGCGGGAGGCTATGAGCAGTTCTTC.

The rearrangement joins TRBV19 to TRBJ1-5, with D uncertain. The CDR3 sequence is 15 residues long. The germline CDR1 and CDR2 sequences are LNHDA and SQIVND (reference sequence). The V end was cut by 5 bases, the J end by 2 bases, with 13 bases between. CDR3 nucleotide sequence: TGTGCCAGTAGTTCCGGGTTGGTTGGCAATCAGCCCCAGCATTTT. Its protein is CASSSGLVGNQPQHF.

This clonotype was counted at least ten times. The chain uses TRBV11-2 and TRBJ2-3; unclear D gene. This CDR3 region has 12 residues. V was shortened by 5 bases and J by 1 base, with 4 bases between the two germline ends. The V gene's germline CDR1 is SGHAT and CDR2 FQNNGV. Here the CDR3 reads CASSIGTDTQYF. The CDR3 nucleotides read TGTGCCAGCAGCATAGGCACAGATACGCAGTATTTT. Based on the CDR3 plus reference TRBV11-2 and TRBJ2-3, the full variable domain is EAGVAQSPRYKIIEKRQSVAFWCNPISGHATLYWYQQILGQGPKLLIQFQNNGVVDDSQLPKDRFSAERLKGVDSTLKIQPAKLEDSAVYLCASSIGTDTQYFGPGTRLTVL.

At least ten counts were recorded for this clonotype. The rearrangement joins TRBV7-2 to TRBJ2-1; TRBD2 aligns across 12 bases. The V and J ends lost 2 bases and 7 bases, in that order; junction bases with no gene match: 0. This CDR3 comprises 14 residues. Germline-derived CDR1 and CDR2 are SGHTA and FQGNSA. The CDR3 bases are TGTGCCAGCAGCTTAACTAGCGGGAGGAATGAGCAGTTCTTC. It translates to CASSLTSGRNEQFF.